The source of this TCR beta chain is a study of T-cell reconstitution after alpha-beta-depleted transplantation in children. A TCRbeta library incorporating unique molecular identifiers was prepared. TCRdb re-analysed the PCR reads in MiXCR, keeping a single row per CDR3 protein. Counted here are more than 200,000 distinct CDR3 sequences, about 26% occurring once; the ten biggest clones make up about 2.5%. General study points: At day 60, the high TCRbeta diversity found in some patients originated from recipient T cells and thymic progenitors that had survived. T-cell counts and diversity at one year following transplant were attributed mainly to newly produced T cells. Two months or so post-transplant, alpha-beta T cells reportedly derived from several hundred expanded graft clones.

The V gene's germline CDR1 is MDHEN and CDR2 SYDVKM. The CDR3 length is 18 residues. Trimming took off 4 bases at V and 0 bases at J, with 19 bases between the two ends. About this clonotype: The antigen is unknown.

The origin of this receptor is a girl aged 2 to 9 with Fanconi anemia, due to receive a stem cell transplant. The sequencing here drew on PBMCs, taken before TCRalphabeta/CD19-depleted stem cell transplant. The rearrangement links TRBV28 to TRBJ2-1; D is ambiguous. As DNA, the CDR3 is TGTGCCAGCAGTTCCCCGCTGATGAAGGAAGACTCCTACAATGAGCAGTTCTTC. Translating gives CASSSPLMKEDSYNEQFF.